This T cell receptor (beta chain) was observed in a study of T cells in Graves' hyperthyroidism and ophthalmopathy. TCR beta CDR3 sequences were amplified from RNA transcripts. HTBI primers were the set used in a first-round RT-PCR of the TCR CDR3. In TCRdb, the multiplex PCR reads were re-called with MiXCR into one record per CDR3 protein. Of 300,000 to 450,000 distinct CDR3 sequences in the sample, less than 20% were seen once. In its sample, this clonotype was seen many times. Germline assignment: CDR1 MDHEN and CDR2 SYDVKM. The ends were cut back, 5 bases at V and 1 base at J, with 26 bases in the middle. The CDR3 spans 19 residues. 9.5 to 10 ml fresh peripheral blood yielded the PBMCs.

Sequencing was done on a sample of blood. The clonotype was recovered from a woman aged 18-29 years with Graves' hyperthyroidism that later progressed to Graves' ophthalmopathy. The J gene is TRBJ1-1, the V gene TRBV28; unclear D gene. The CDR3 sequence is CASSQTRSGFRGTNTEAFF. As DNA, the CDR3 is TGTGCCAGCAGTCAAACACGCTCCGGCTTCAGAGGCACGAACACTGAAGCTTTCTTT.